This T cell receptor (beta chain) was retrieved from a study of long-term antiretroviral therapy in people with HIV. Sequencing relied on immunoSEQ assay v3.0, run at survey level. Sequencing efforts were directed toward about 35,000-55,000 T-cell genomes per sample. Repertoires were generated with immunoSEQ multiplex PCR, while TCRdb's copy carries only in-frame clones and drops some. Of 30,000 to 40,000 clones in the sample, roughly 80% were seen once. This clone was seen once. No antigen is known for it. Points from the study as a whole: Blood dating 2004 to 2017 may reflect older ART regimens.

V shed 1 base and J shed 5 bases, with 6 bases lying between them. This CDR3 region has 12 residues. Germline values: CDR1 KGHSH, CDR2 LQKENI. The sequences come from unsorted PBMCs, collected 1.5 years after starting antiretroviral therapy. The V and J genes are TRBV18 and TRBJ2-7; D is uncertain. This TCR derives from a man between 18 and 29 years old with HIV. The DNA of the CDR3 is TGTGCCAGCTCACCACTGGCAAACGAGCAGTACTTC. It yields the protein CASSPLANEQYF.